This T cell receptor (beta chain) was sequenced during a study of T cells after yellow fever vaccination. About the research overall: For low cell numbers, libraries were made with SMART-Seq v4 Ultra Low Input. Study conclusions and caveats: There was a possibility that FACS-sorted repertoires contained abundant clonotypes contaminating from the bulk population.

About this clonotype: The antigen is not known.

This CDR3 spans 13 amino acids. Germline V lookup: CDR1 SGHRS, CDR2 YFSETQ. Deletions cut 4 bases from V and 11 bases from J, with 18 bases between. 5'RACE template switching added a universal primer site and UMIs to TCR cDNA. Each CDR3 protein gets one entry after TCRdb re-called the 5' RACE reads with MiXCR. The data contain approximately 170,000 distinct CDR3 sequences, 9.5% to 12% of them seen just once; the ten biggest clones take up 30% to 45%. The sample in question was CD8+ T cells sorted from PBMCs, obtained 15 days after the yellow fever booster vaccination. This chain uses TRBV5-1 with TRBJ1-1; no clear D. The TCR originated in a man aged 18 to 30 who received the YFV17D yellow fever vaccine. CDR3 DNA sequence: TGCGCCAGCAGCCCCGGAGTGTCGGCGTCGGCTTTCTTT. The encoded protein is CASSPGVSASAFF.